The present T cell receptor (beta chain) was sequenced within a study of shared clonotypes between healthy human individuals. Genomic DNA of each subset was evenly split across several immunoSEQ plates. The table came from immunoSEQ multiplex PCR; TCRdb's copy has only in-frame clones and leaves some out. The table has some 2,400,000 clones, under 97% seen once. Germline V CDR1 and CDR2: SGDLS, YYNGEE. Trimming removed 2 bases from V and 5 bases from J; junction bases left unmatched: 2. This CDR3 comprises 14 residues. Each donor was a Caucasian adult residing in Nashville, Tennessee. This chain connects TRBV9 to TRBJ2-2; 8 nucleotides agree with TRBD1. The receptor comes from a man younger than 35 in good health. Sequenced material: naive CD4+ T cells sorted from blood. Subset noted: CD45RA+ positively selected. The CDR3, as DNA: TGTGCCAGCAGCGTGCAGGGGGCGACCGGGGAGCTGTTTTTT. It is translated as CASSVQGATGELFF.